This entry features one T cell receptor (beta chain) sequence. The CDR3 runs 13 residues. Per the germline V gene, CDR1 is SGHRS and CDR2 is YFSETQ. Trimming removed 0 bases from V and 7 bases from J, with 7 bases in between. The data stem from a study of CD8+ T cells in alopecia areata. Overall study context: Tofacitinib administration to treated patients was oral, at 5 to 10 mg twice daily. A 6-month off-drug phase came after tofacitinib, which had lasted 6 to 18 months.

Sequencing relied on a cDNA template that was reverse transcribed from extracted RNA. The table came from immunoSEQ multiplex PCR; TCRdb's copy has only in-frame clones and leaves some out. The table records around 200,000 clones, approximately 62% of them present only once. Alopecia areata patients had lesional scalp punch biopsies and peripheral blood taken from them. The authors sorted CD4+ and CD8+ T cells from PBMCs. Specimen: CD4+ T cells sorted from blood, collected at week 0. The TCR was taken from a human donor with alopecia areata. The gene calls are TRBV5-1 and TRBJ2-2; D unclear. The DNA for the CDR3 is TGCGCCAGCAGCTTGGAACAGAACGGGGAGCTGTTTTTT. It translates to CASSLEQNGELFF.